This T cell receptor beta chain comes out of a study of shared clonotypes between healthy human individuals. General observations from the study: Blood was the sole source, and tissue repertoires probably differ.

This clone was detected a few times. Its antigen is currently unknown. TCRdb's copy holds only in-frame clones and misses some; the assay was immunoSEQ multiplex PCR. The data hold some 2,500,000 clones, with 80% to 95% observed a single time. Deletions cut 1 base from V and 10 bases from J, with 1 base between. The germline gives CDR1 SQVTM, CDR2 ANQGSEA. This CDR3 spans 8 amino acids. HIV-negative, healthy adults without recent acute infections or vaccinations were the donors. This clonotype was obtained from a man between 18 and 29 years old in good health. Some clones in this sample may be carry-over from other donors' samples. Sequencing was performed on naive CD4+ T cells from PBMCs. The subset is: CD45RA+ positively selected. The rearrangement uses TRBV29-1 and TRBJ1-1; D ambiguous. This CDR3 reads CSVEGAFF. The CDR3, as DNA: TGCAGCGTTGAAGGAGCTTTCTTT.